A single sample gave rise to the 14 T cell receptor beta chains below, sequenced in a study of cytomegalovirus exposure and HLA in healthy donors. The PCR ran on 60 Vbeta and 13 Jbeta primers. Here immunoSEQ multiplex PCR was the method, and the copy in TCRdb shows in-frame clones only, minus some. The sample yields about 240,000 clones, about 80% seen once. Material for sequencing was PBMCs. The receptors stem from a woman aged 55-69 years in good health and CMV-seropositive.

The V and J genes are TRBV5-4 and TRBJ2-7, with 7 bases fitting TRBD2. With V trimmed by 5 bases and J by 0 bases, 8 bases remained unmatched. Germline assignment: CDR1 SGHNT and CDR2 YYREEE (reference sequence). The CDR3 sequence is 15 residues long. The CDR3 loop reads CASRGGVDGSYEQYF. The CDR3 DNA is TGTGCCAGCAGGGGAGGGGTGGACGGCTCCTACGAGCAGTACTTC.

The chain uses TRBV11-2 and TRBJ2-1; the D gene is possibly TRBD1 (6 bases). The length of the CDR3 is 15 residues. Germline V CDR1 and CDR2: SGHAT, FQNNGV. V was cut by 5 bases and J by 8 bases, with 19 bases left in between. CDR3 DNA: TGTGCCAGCAGCACACAGGGTAGGTTTAACGATGAGCAGTTCTTC. It specifies CASSTQGRFNDEQFF.

This chain joins TRBV5-1 and TRBJ2-3, with TRBD2 matching 9 bases. Germline V gives CDR1 SGHRS, CDR2 YFSETQ. V lost 4 bases to trimming and J lost 4 bases; unmatched junction nucleotides: 7. The CDR3 sequence is 15 residues long. The CDR3 nucleotides read TGCGCCAGCAGCATTACCGGGACTAGCTCAGATACGCAGTATTTT. This codes for CASSITGTSSDTQYF.

CDR3 sequence (DNA): TGTGCCAGCAGCCAAGACTCCTTCTGGACAGATGGCTACACCTTC. Its translation is CASSQDSFWTDGYTF. The chain employs TRBV4-2 and TRBJ1-2; D may be TRBD1 (6 bases). V gave up 0 bases and J gave up 6 bases, with 14 bases separating them. Germline V CDR1 and CDR2: LGHNA, YNFKEQ. The CDR3 runs 15 residues.

The chain links TRBV19 to TRBJ2-6; TRBD1 aligns across 7 bases. The trim removed 6 bases at V and 0 bases at J, leaving 8 bases unmatched. The CDR3 covers 17 residues. CDR1 and CDR2 from the germline V gene are LNHDA and SQIVND (reference sequence). CDR3 nucleotides: TGTGCCAGTAGCCCGGGACAGACAAGCTCTGGGGCCAACGTCCTGACTTTC. Translated: CASSPGQTSSGANVLTF. Complete variable domain (other parts from reference TRBV19 and TRBJ2-6): DGGITQSPKYLFRKEGQNVTLSCEQNLNHDAMYWYRQDPGQGLRLIYYSQIVNDFQKGDIAEGYSVSREKKESFPLTVTSAQKNPTAFYLCASSPGQTSSGANVLTFGAGSRLTVL.

The chain has TRBV5-1 and TRBJ2-7; possibly TRBD2 for D (5 bases). This CDR3 is 12 amino acids long. Trimming removed 4 bases from V and 13 bases from J, with 18 bases in between. Germline values: CDR1 SGHRS, CDR2 YFSETQ. CDR3 in DNA: TGCGCCAGCAGCCTCCGGGATCAGATACAATACTTC. Residues: CASSLRDQIQYF.

The chain employs TRBV18 and TRBJ1-1; TRBD1 matches at 11 bases. In germline, CDR1 is KGHSH, CDR2 LQKENI. V shed 4 bases, J shed 3 bases, and the junction held 4 bases outside the gene matches. The CDR3 runs to 15 residues. The CDR3 protein is CASSRTGGSDTEAFF. The DNA for the CDR3 is TGTGCCAGCTCACGGACAGGGGGCTCGGACACTGAAGCTTTCTTT.

The V and J genes are TRBV14 and TRBJ2-3; tentative D call: TRBD1 (5 bases). The CDR3 loop spans 16 amino acids. Per germline, CDR1 SGHDN and CDR2 FVKESK. Trimming took 3 bases from V and 2 from J, leaving 15 bases between them. CDR3: CASSHVTASYTDTQYF. CDR3 DNA sequence: TGTGCCAGCAGCCATGTGACAGCCTCTTACACAGATACGCAGTATTTT.

CDR3 region: CASGLQPGFF. The CDR3 DNA follows: TGTGCTAGTGGCCTACAACCGGGGTTCTTC. The chain recombines TRBV12-5 with TRBJ2-1; D call uncertain. Germline CDR1 is LGHNT and CDR2 is FRNRAP. V gave up 6 bases and J gave up 15 bases, with 12 bases separating them. The CDR3 is 10 amino acids.

The chain joins TRBV10-3 to TRBJ2-7; a possible D gene is TRBD1 (6 bases). CDR1 and CDR2 (germline): ENHRY, SYGVKD. The V end lost 3 bases, the J end lost 2 bases, and 8 bases lay between the germline ends. The CDR3 covers 13 residues. The CDR3 nucleotides read TGTGCCATCAGTGAATGGGACACCTACGAGCAGTACTTC. This encodes CAISEWDTYEQYF.

The V gene is TRBV27, the J gene TRBJ2-5; D not certain. The last part of the DNA fits TRBJ2-7 better; the J call may be wrong. This CDR3 region has 16 residues. Germline values: CDR1 MNHEY, CDR2 SMNVEV (reference sequence). The CDR3 sequence: CASSFPPDPDSYEQYF. The CDR3 DNA follows: TGTGCCAGCAGTTTCCCTCCGGACCCGGACTCCTACGAGCAGTACTTC.

V usage is TRBV19 and J usage is TRBJ1-2; 7 bases map to TRBD1. The CDR3 totals 14 residues. The germline CDR1 and CDR2 sequences are LNHDA and SQIVND (reference sequence). After removal of 4 bases from V and 4 bases from J, the junction contained 6 bases not matched to a gene. This CDR3 reads CASSNFGDSYGYTF. The CDR3 DNA reads as TGTGCCAGTAGTAATTTTGGGGACAGCTATGGCTACACCTTC.

This chain links TRBV18 with TRBJ1-5; 7 nucleotides agree with TRBD1. In germline, CDR1 is KGHSH, CDR2 LQKENI. After removal of 8 bases from V and 1 base from J, the junction contained 2 bases not matched to a gene. The CDR3 contains 13 residues. CDR3 amino acids: CASTDRSNQPQHF. In DNA, the CDR3 is TGTGCCAGCACGGACAGGAGCAATCAGCCCCAGCATTTT.

The chain combines TRBV27 with TRBJ1-3; weak D call: TRBD1 (5 bases). Trimming took off 2 bases at V and 1 base at J, with 9 bases between the two ends. This CDR3 has 15 amino acids. Germline lookup yields CDR1 MNHEY and CDR2 SMNVEV (reference sequence). CDR3 sequence: CASSLAGLSGNTIYF. The CDR3 DNA sequence: TGTGCCAGCAGTTTAGCGGGACTGTCTGGAAACACCATATATTTT.